The TCR beta chain under discussion was sequenced for a study of OX40 agonist ivuxolimab in advanced cancers. Remarks on this clone: Its antigen is undetermined.

The trim removed 3 bases at V and 5 bases at J, leaving 7 bases unmatched. Germline loops: CDR1 SEHNR, CDR2 FQNEAQ (reference sequence). The CDR3 runs to 15 residues. General study points: The specificity for antigen of the expanded peripheral T cells was not determined.

The assay was immunoSEQ multiplex PCR, and TCRdb's table has in-frame clones only and misses some. The sample contains some 72,000 clones, roughly nine tenths of which appear only once. Sequences were derived from CD4+ or CD8+ T cells sorted from blood, sampled in a trial of the OX40 agonist ivuxolimab. The sequence derives from an adult with an advanced solid tumor such as melanoma, head and neck, liver or kidney cancer. The gene calls are TRBV7-9 and TRBJ2-3, with 8 bases aligning to TRBD1. This chain's CDR3 is CASSLGPGGLDTQYF. CDR3 DNA: TGTGCCAGCAGCTTGGGGCCAGGGGGCTTAGATACGCAGTATTTT.